This TCR beta chain was profiled in a study of T cell responses to AZD1222 COVID-19 vaccine. Whole-study findings and limits: Reportedly, nearly half of unique spike TCRs recognized epitopes outside B.1.351/B.1.1.7 mutations. Two doses of AZD1222 preceded a rise in Spike-specific TCR breadth and depth. Baseline seropositivity occurred in only six or seven AZD1222 recipients.

Profiled with immunoSEQ multiplex PCR; TCRdb holds only in-frame clones, not every one. Of 100,000 to 150,000 clones listed, about nine tenths are singletons. This clone was recorded only once. Its antigen is not known. The CDR3 loop spans 14 amino acids. The ends lost 3 bases at V and 7 bases at J; junction bases unmatched: 7. In germline, CDR1 is KGHDR, CDR2 SFDVKD. The receptor comes from an adult in good health. This specimen was peripheral blood, taken on day 0 of AZD1222 vaccination. This chain connects TRBV24-1 to TRBJ1-2; 7 bases fit TRBD1. The CDR3 DNA reads as TGTGCCACCAGTGATCCGACAGGGAGAGGTGGCTACACCTTC. This translates into CATSDPTGRGGYTF.